Following are 28 T cell receptor beta chains from one sample sequenced in a study of cytomegalovirus exposure and HLA in healthy donors. TCRdb's copy holds only in-frame clones and misses some; the assay was immunoSEQ multiplex PCR. The sample has 150,000 to 200,000 clones; roughly 83% are singletons. The sequenced sample was PBMCs. All receptors come from a man aged 30-40 years in good health and CMV-seropositive.

Worth noting for this clone: The sample contains more than one DNA sequence encoding this CDR3. The V call is TRBV2, the J call TRBJ2-6; perhaps TRBD2 as D (5 bases). The germline V gene encodes CDR1 SNHLY and CDR2 FYNNEI. The CDR3 runs 14 residues. V lost 4 bases, J lost 4 bases, and 8 bases lay in between. The DNA for the CDR3 is TGTGCCAGCAGTGTGAGGGCCGGGGCCAACGTCCTGACTTTC. It codes for CASSVRAGANVLTF.

The chain recombines TRBV6-1 with TRBJ2-3; D may be TRBD1 (6 bases). Germline lookup yields CDR1 MNHNS and CDR2 SASEGT. The CDR3 has 14 amino acids. With 8 bases removed from V and 3 bases from J, the gap between germline ends came to 15 bases. The CDR3 DNA reads TGTGCCAGCGCCGGGACAATGGGGACAGATACGCAGTATTTT. Protein: CASAGTMGTDTQYF.

The chain couples TRBV2 to TRBJ1-2; 7 bases align to TRBD1. The CDR3 contains 14 residues. V dropped 7 bases and J dropped 8; count of bases not matched to a gene: 13. The germline CDR1 and CDR2 sequences are SNHLY and FYNNEI. CDR3 sequence (DNA): TGTGCCAGCATTGCCCGGGACAGACTACGCGGCTACACCTTC. It is translated as CASIARDRLRGYTF.

Written as DNA, the CDR3 is TGTGCCAGTAGTATTTCAGGGGAGGATACGCAGTATTTT. It codes for CASSISGEDTQYF. The genes are TRBV19 and TRBJ2-3; a possible D gene is TRBD1 (6 bases). CDR1 LNHDA and CDR2 SQIVND come from the germline V gene (reference sequence). The CDR3 totals 13 residues. Trimming took 3 bases from V and 6 from J, leaving 10 bases between them.

The chain employs TRBV21-1 and TRBJ1-4; the D call in the table, TRBD1, was not verified against the DNA. TRBV21-1 is a documented pseudogene. This CDR3 comprises 13 residues. CDR3 in DNA: TGTGCCAGCATCCCGGACAGTAATGAAAAACTGTTTTTT. Its translation: CASIPDSNEKLFF.

The chain links TRBV5-4 to TRBJ1-3, with TRBD1 as a possible D gene (5 bases). V was shortened by 0 bases and J by 8 bases, with 9 bases between the two germline ends. Germline CDR1 is SGHNT and CDR2 is YYREEE (reference sequence). The length of the CDR3 is 13 residues. This CDR3 reads CASSLGGTDTIYF. In DNA form, the CDR3 reads TGTGCCAGCAGCTTGGGGGGCACGGACACCATATATTTT.

The chain joins TRBV28 to TRBJ2-7; 9 bases match TRBD2. The CDR3 has 17 residues. J was trimmed by 5 bases and V by 5 bases; bases with no gene match: 16. Germline CDR1 reads MDHEN; CDR2 reads SYDVKM. The chain's CDR3 is CASSDPGQPGTSHEQYF. In nucleotides, the CDR3 is TGTGCCAGCAGTGATCCGGGACAGCCTGGGACTAGCCACGAGCAGTACTTC.

V gene TRBV9 combines with J gene TRBJ1-2, with 10 bases matching TRBD1. CDR1 and CDR2 from the germline V gene are SGDLS and YYNGEE. The CDR3 spans 15 residues. Trimming took 4 bases from V and 4 from J; bases not matched to a gene: 7. DNA of the CDR3: TGTGCCAGCAGCACTCGGACAGGGGGGTCCTATGGCTACACCTTC. Its protein is CASSTRTGGSYGYTF.

The chain has TRBV10-2 and TRBJ2-7; 8 nucleotides align to TRBD1. Germline V lookup: CDR1 WSHSY, CDR2 SAAADI. The J segment lost 7 bases and the V segment lost 2 bases, leaving 10 bases of the junction unmatched. The CDR3 extends over 15 amino acids. CDR3 amino acids: CASSEATGVLGEQYF. The CDR3 coding sequence is TGCGCCAGCAGTGAGGCGACAGGGGTGCTAGGGGAGCAGTACTTC.

This clone was found a few times. The chain is built from TRBV28 and TRBJ2-2; 12 nucleotides agree with TRBD2. The CDR3 covers 19 residues. Germline trimming cut 4 bases from V and 5 bases from J; bases unmatched to any gene: 14. Germline CDR1 reads MDHEN; CDR2 reads SYDVKM. The CDR3 coding sequence is TGTGCCAGCAGTTCCCCCCGACTAGCGGGAGTCGGGGGAACCGGGGAGCTGTTTTTT. It yields the protein CASSSPRLAGVGGTGELFF. Full variable domain (rest looked up from reference TRBV28 and TRBJ2-2): DVKVTQSSRYLVKRTGEKVFLECVQDMDHENMFWYRQDPGLGLRLIYFSYDVKMKEKGDIPEGYSVSREKKERFSLILESASTNQTSMYLCASSSPRLAGVGGTGELFFGEGSRLTVL.

This clone was observed a single time. This rearrangement joins TRBV9 to TRBJ1-6; 7 bases are a match to TRBD1. The CDR3 runs to 16 residues. Trimming removed 2 bases from V and 5 bases from J; junction bases left unmatched: 7. Germline assignment: CDR1 SGDLS and CDR2 YYNGEE. The CDR3 loop is CASSVRQGTNNSPLHF. The CDR3 DNA sequence: TGTGCCAGCAGCGTCCGACAGGGAACTAATAATTCACCCCTCCACTTT.

The V call is TRBV10-3, the J call TRBJ2-7; 9 nucleotides match TRBD2. This CDR3 is built from 15 residues. CDR1 ENHRY and CDR2 SYGVKD come from the germline V gene. The V and J ends lost 7 bases and 6 bases, in that order; junction bases with no gene match: 13. The CDR3 region has the DNA TGTGCCATCAAGTACGATAGCGGGGGAGGGGGCGAGCAGTACTTC. Translated: CAIKYDSGGGGEQYF.

This chain joins TRBV6-6 and TRBJ1-5; 11 bases align to TRBD1. The CDR3 spans 15 residues. With 8 bases clipped from V and 3 bases from J, the junction kept 6 bases outside the gene matches. The germline V gene has CDR1 MNHNY and CDR2 SVGAGI (reference sequence). The chain's CDR3 is CASSRDRGDNQPQHF. DNA of the CDR3: TGTGCCAGCTCCCGGGACAGGGGGGACAATCAGCCCCAGCATTTT.

J is TRBJ1-3 and V is TRBV28; TRBD1 aligns across 7 bases. CDR3 length: 14 amino acids. In germline, CDR1 is MDHEN, CDR2 SYDVKM. Germline trimming cut 6 bases from V and 2 bases from J; bases unmatched to any gene: 4. CDR3 loop: CASSYDRAGNTIYF. In DNA, the CDR3 is TGTGCCAGCAGCTACGACAGGGCTGGAAACACCATATATTTT.

This clone was found once. The chain joins TRBV28 to TRBJ2-3; 11 nucleotides line up with TRBD2. This CDR3 is 16 amino acids long. J gave up 7 bases and V 6 bases, and 12 bases lay outside the gene matches. From germline, CDR1 is MDHEN and CDR2 SYDVKM. This CDR3 is CASSPTSGGPFNTQYF. CDR3 in DNA: TGTGCCAGCAGCCCAACTAGCGGGGGTCCCTTTAATACGCAGTATTTT.

This chain joins TRBV6-6 and TRBJ2-7, with a weak D call TRBD2 (5 bases). V was pared by 8 bases and J by 12 bases, with 14 bases between. The germline V gene has CDR1 MNHNY and CDR2 SVGAGI (reference sequence). The CDR3 covers 10 residues. CDR3 amino acids: CASGEGVGYF. CDR3 DNA sequence: TGTGCCAGCGGAGAGGGTGTAGGGTACTTC.

The CDR3 is CASSTPYGQYF. For the CDR3, the DNA is TGTGCCAGCAGTACCCCCTATGGGCAGTACTTC. This chain links TRBV28 with TRBJ2-7; no reliable D call. Trimming took 5 bases from V and 9 from J, leaving 11 bases between them. CDR1 and CDR2 (germline): MDHEN, SYDVKM. CDR3 size: 11 residues.

The chain couples TRBV5-1 to TRBJ2-5; 9 bases match TRBD1. Germline CDR1 reads SGHRS; CDR2 reads YFSETQ. This CDR3 spans 18 amino acids. V lost 5 bases, J lost 1 base, and 15 bases stayed unmatched. CDR3 nucleotide sequence: TGCGCCAGCAGGCAAACCGGGACAGGGACGTTTGTCCAAGAGACCCAGTACTTC. Translating gives CASRQTGTGTFVQETQYF.

The chain is built from TRBV10-3 and TRBJ1-5; unclear D gene. Germline V CDR1 and CDR2: ENHRY, SYGVKD. Trimming took off 2 bases at V and 0 bases at J, with 5 bases between the two ends. CDR3 length equals 14 residues. The CDR3 DNA follows: TGTGCCATCAGTGAGATCCTTAGCAATCAGCCCCAGCATTTT. This translates into CAISEILSNQPQHF.

There are a few counts of this clone. This CDR3 is CASSPGTGRLYGYTF. CDR3 nucleotides: TGTGCCAGCAGCCCGGGGACAGGAAGACTATATGGCTACACCTTC. This chain uses TRBV6-5 with TRBJ1-2; 8 bases agree with TRBD1. The CDR3 length is 15 residues. Per the germline V gene, CDR1 is MNHEY and CDR2 is SVGAGI. Trimming removed 6 bases from V and 5 bases from J; junction bases left unmatched: 11.

Only a few counts were recorded for this clone. The V call is TRBV7-7, the J call TRBJ2-5, with 7 bases fitting TRBD2. CDR1 is SSHAT and CDR2 is FNYEAQ in the germline V gene (reference sequence). J was trimmed by 4 bases and V by 1 base; bases with no gene match: 6. The CDR3 has 15 amino acids. The CDR3 sequence is CASSLGGEGGETQYF. Here the CDR3 DNA reads TGTGCCAGCAGCTTAGGCGGGGAGGGAGGAGAGACCCAGTACTTC.

The rearrangement links TRBV27 to TRBJ1-1, with a weak D call TRBD1 (5 bases). V lost 3 bases to trimming and J lost 4 bases, with 9 bases between them. The germline V gene encodes CDR1 MNHEY and CDR2 SMNVEV (reference sequence). This CDR3 is built from 13 residues. The CDR3 is CASSLGPSTEAFF. The CDR3, as DNA: TGTGCCAGCAGTTTGGGGCCATCCACTGAAGCTTTCTTT.

This chain connects TRBV11-1 to TRBJ1-1; D unclear. The CDR3 spans 13 residues. V was shortened by 6 bases and J by 0 bases, with 8 bases between the two germline ends. The germline V gene has CDR1 SGHAT and CDR2 FQDESV (reference sequence). CDR3 sequence: CASSWHLNTEAFF. The CDR3 coding sequence is TGTGCCAGCAGTTGGCACCTGAACACTGAAGCTTTCTTT. Combining the CDR3 with reference TRBV11-1 and TRBJ1-1 gives the whole variable domain EAEVAQSPRYKITEKSQAVAFWCDPISGHATLYWYRQILGQGPELLVQFQDESVVDDSQLPKDRFSAERLKGVDSTLKIQPAELGDSAMYLCASSWHLNTEAFFGQGTRLTVV.

The V gene is TRBV14, the J gene TRBJ1-1; weak D call: TRBD1 (6 bases). V was pared by 4 bases and J by 6 bases, with 12 bases between. The CDR3 spans 13 residues. Per germline, CDR1 SGHDN and CDR2 FVKESK. This CDR3 reads CASSLSGEAEAFF. The CDR3 DNA reads as TGTGCCAGCAGCCTTTCAGGGGAAGCTGAAGCTTTCTTT.

The chain has TRBV7-9 and TRBJ2-1, with no clear D. The CDR3 is 12 residues long. The germline gives CDR1 SEHNR, CDR2 FQNEAQ (reference sequence). Trimming took off 4 bases at V and 14 bases at J, with 15 bases between the two ends. CDR3 residues: CASSSLGGLKFF. CDR3 coding DNA: TGTGCCAGCAGCTCCCTCGGCGGCCTTAAGTTCTTC.

This clone was seen just once. The V gene is TRBV29-1, the J gene TRBJ2-7, with D possibly matching TRBD2 (6 bases). The CDR3 covers 11 residues. Germline V lookup: CDR1 SQVTM, CDR2 ANQGSEA. Trimming pared 5 bases from V and 4 bases from J, leaving 9 bases between. CDR3 bases: TGCAGCGTTTCCGGGACTTACGAGCAGTACTTC. The encoded protein is CSVSGTYEQYF.

This clone was detected once. The rearrangement uses TRBV5-5 and TRBJ1-6, with D unclear. The CDR3 spans 14 residues. V was cut by 4 bases and J by 8 bases, with 13 bases left in between. Germline CDR1 is SGHKS and CDR2 is YYEKEE (reference sequence). CDR3 bases: TGTGCCAGCAGCCTCCTACTGTCGGATTCACCCCTCCACTTT. Translated, it gives CASSLLLSDSPLHF. The entire variable domain, with the rest obtained from reference TRBV5-5 and TRBJ1-6, is as follows: DAGVTQSPTHLIKTRGQQVTLRCSPISGHKSVSWYQQVLGQGPQFIFQYYEKEERGRGNFPDRFSARQFPNYSSELNVNALLLGDSALYLCASSLLLSDSPLHFGNGTRLTVT.

The V call is TRBV5-4, the J call TRBJ2-1; D gene unclear. Germline assignment: CDR1 SGHNT and CDR2 YYREEE (reference sequence). Trimming removed 4 bases from V and 0 bases from J, with 11 bases in between. The CDR3 loop spans 15 amino acids. CDR3 protein: CASSPALSSYNEQFF. As DNA, the CDR3 is TGTGCCAGCAGCCCCGCGCTGAGCTCCTACAATGAGCAGTTCTTC.